These T cell receptor beta chains were read from a single sample in a study of blood T cell repertoires in COVID-19. This table comes from immunoSEQ multiplex PCR, and its TCRdb copy is limited to in-frame clones, with some not included. In the table there are some 190,000 clones, approximately 85% of which are singletons. The sample comprised PBMCs or T cells enriched from blood (not recorded which). These receptors all come from a man aged 40-49 years with acute COVID-19. The CDR3 runs from the conserved cysteine through the conserved F or W. The order of the fields is V gene, CDR3 length, J gene, CDR3 protein.

v_gene: TRBV24-1
len: 13
j_gene: TRBJ1-2
CDR3aa: CATSDFRSYGYTF

v_gene: TRBV3-1/TRBV3-2
len: 18
j_gene: TRBJ2-3
CDR3aa: CASSQNPPGQAGRDTQYF

v_gene: TRBV30
len: 13
j_gene: TRBJ1-5
CDR3aa: CAWSGDSNQPQHF

v_gene: TRBV5-6
len: 14
j_gene: TRBJ1-5
CDR3aa: CASSGTGSNQPQHF

v_gene: TRBV6-1
len: 13
j_gene: TRBJ1-1
CDR3aa: CASSEFTGDEAFF

v_gene: TRBV5-1
len: 16
j_gene: TRBJ2-3
CDR3aa: CASSLGLAGDTDTQYF

v_gene: TRBV5-4
len: 14
j_gene: TRBJ1-2
CDR3aa: CASSLWQGNYGYTF

v_gene: TRBV6-2/TRBV6-3
len: 18
j_gene: TRBJ2-3
CDR3aa: CASSPPRGGLRIRDTQYF

v_gene: TRBV7-7
len: 13
j_gene: TRBJ1-1
CDR3aa: CASSLSRNTEAFF

v_gene: TRBV2
len: 17
j_gene: TRBJ2-3
CDR3aa: CASSKASGYTSTDTQYF

v_gene: TRBV19
len: 15
j_gene: TRBJ1-1
CDR3aa: CASSIDRAMGTEAFF

v_gene: TRBV6-5
len: 15
j_gene: TRBJ2-2
CDR3aa: CASSEEAGVTGELFF

v_gene: TRBV9
len: 15
j_gene: TRBJ2-7
CDR3aa: CASSAAGTSQYEQYF

v_gene: TRBV9
len: 15
j_gene: TRBJ2-1
CDR3aa: CASSGTSGKVNEQFF

v_gene: TRBV29-1
len: 13
j_gene: TRBJ2-7
CDR3aa: CSVSGIYTYEQYF

v_gene: TRBV7-8
len: 18
j_gene: TRBJ2-6
CDR3aa: CASSFILPSSSGANVLTF

v_gene: TRBV27
len: 13
j_gene: TRBJ2-1
CDR3aa: CASSLGFRNEQFF

v_gene: TRBV28
len: 15
j_gene: TRBJ1-5
CDR3aa: CASKVGAGNNQPQHF

v_gene: TRBV2
len: 15
j_gene: TRBJ1-5
CDR3aa: CASSEQGANNQPQHF

v_gene: TRBV2
len: 20
j_gene: TRBJ1-5
CDR3aa: CASSEPHYASTEENHRPQHF

v_gene: TRBV12-3/TRBV12-4
len: 12
j_gene: TRBJ1-1
CDR3aa: CASRGAGTEAFF

v_gene: TRBV9
len: 15
j_gene: TRBJ2-1
CDR3aa: CASSLTSGRAGEQFF

v_gene: TRBV25-1
len: 10
j_gene: TRBJ2-1
CDR3aa: CASRASEQFF

v_gene: TRBV25-1
len: 16
j_gene: TRBJ2-1
CDR3aa: CASSLRASLSYNEQFF

v_gene: TRBV27
len: 15
j_gene: TRBJ2-7
CDR3aa: CASSLTGGGGYEQYF

v_gene: TRBV7-2
len: 13
j_gene: TRBJ1-1
CDR3aa: CASRWTTDTEAFF

v_gene: TRBV27
len: 18
j_gene: TRBJ2-7
CDR3aa: CASSPRTSGRARSYEQYF

v_gene: TRBV6-1
len: 16
j_gene: TRBJ2-7
CDR3aa: CASSEGVAGGFYEQYF

v_gene: TRBV3-1/TRBV3-2
len: 13
j_gene: TRBJ1-6
CDR3aa: CASSQGRHSPLHF

v_gene: TRBV15
len: 13
j_gene: TRBJ2-1
CDR3aa: CATSPRLADEQFF

v_gene: TRBV28
len: 15
j_gene: TRBJ2-3
CDR3aa: CASRALDRETDTQYF

v_gene: TRBV27
len: 14
j_gene: TRBJ2-7
CDR3aa: CASSLSGSSYEQYF

v_gene: TRBV28
len: 13
j_gene: TRBJ1-2
CDR3aa: CASSFGRNYGYTF

v_gene: TRBV5-4
len: 14
j_gene: TRBJ1-5
CDR3aa: CASSLRGGNQPQHF

v_gene: TRBV7-9
len: 15
j_gene: TRBJ1-5
CDR3aa: CASSLGQSSNQPQHF

v_gene: TRBV2
len: 14
j_gene: TRBJ2-1
CDR3aa: CASSAQRGDNEQFF

v_gene: TRBV7-9
len: 13
j_gene: TRBJ2-5
CDR3aa: CASSPGISETQYF

v_gene: TRBV11-2
len: 14
j_gene: TRBJ2-1
CDR3aa: CASSAEGRENEQFF

v_gene: TRBV4-1
len: 13
j_gene: TRBJ1-2
CDR3aa: CASSQDQARGYTF

v_gene: TRBV10-1
len: 13
j_gene: TRBJ1-6
CDR3aa: CASQRDGWSPLHF

v_gene: TRBV3-1/TRBV3-2
len: 18
j_gene: TRBJ2-2
CDR3aa: CASSQSKSSGGNTGELFF

v_gene: TRBV30
len: 14
j_gene: TRBJ2-5
CDR3aa: CAWSRMGLTETQYF

v_gene: TRBV10-3
len: 15
j_gene: TRBJ2-1
CDR3aa: CATRRAENSYNEQFF

v_gene: TRBV6-5
len: 15
j_gene: TRBJ1-1
CDR3aa: CASSPGGGRGTEAFF

v_gene: TRBV4-1
len: 17
j_gene: TRBJ2-1
CDR3aa: CASSPGLAYSSYNEQFF

v_gene: TRBV5-6
len: 16
j_gene: TRBJ1-3
CDR3aa: CASSFGGTYSGNTIYF

v_gene: TRBV10-3
len: 18
j_gene: TRBJ2-5
CDR3aa: CAIREDRGNLGGEETQYF

v_gene: TRBV4-3
len: 14
j_gene: TRBJ2-5
CDR3aa: CASSPGNGVETQYF

v_gene: TRBV5-1
len: 16
j_gene: TRBJ1-6
CDR3aa: CASSARASGEYSPLHF